Listed here are 21 T cell receptor beta chains from one sample, sequenced in a study of blood T cell repertoires in COVID-19. Sequenced by immunoSEQ multiplex PCR; TCRdb stores in-frame clones only, minus some. In the table there are more than 95,000 clones, 74% of which are singletons. Sequencing was performed on peripheral blood. The receptors stem from an older man with COVID-19, enrolled during active disease.

V is TRBV18 and J is TRBJ1-1; D gene uncertain. V dropped 6 bases and J dropped 1 base, with 15 bases sitting between them. Germline assignment: CDR1 KGHSH and CDR2 LQKENI. The CDR3 covers 15 residues. The CDR3 DNA sequence: TGTGCCAGCTCCCCCTCGAAGGAGCAGAACACTGAAGCTTTCTTT. Its translation is CASSPSKEQNTEAFF.

With regard to this clone: At one end the junction does not follow the germline gene, possibly because of a read error. The chain employs TRBV6-1 and TRBJ1-5, with 7 bases matching TRBD1. The CDR3 loop spans 13 amino acids. Per germline, CDR1 MNHNS and CDR2 SASEGT. In DNA form, the CDR3 reads TGTGCTAGCAGTGAACAGGGGTCACAGCCCCAGCATTTT. This sequence encodes CASSEQGSQPQHF.

This clone was picked up one time. The V and J genes are TRBV9 and TRBJ2-1, with 11 bases identical to TRBD2. Looked up from germline, CDR1 is SGDLS and CDR2 is YYNGEE. With 5 bases clipped from V and 9 bases from J, the junction kept 7 bases outside the gene matches. The CDR3 has 14 amino acids. The CDR3, as DNA: TGTGCCAGCAGAGAGACTAGCGGGGAGGGTGAGCAGTTCTTC. This encodes CASRETSGEGEQFF. Full variable domain (remainder filled in from reference TRBV9 and TRBJ2-1): DSGVTQTPKHLITATGQRVTLRCSPRSGDLSVYWYQQSLDQGLQFLIQYYNGEERAKGNILERFSAQQFPDLHSELNLSSLELGDSALYFCASRETSGEGEQFFGPGTRLTVL.

The J gene is TRBJ2-2, the V gene TRBV27; D possibly corresponds to TRBD1 (5 bases). Trimming removed 4 bases at V and 5 bases at J, with 17 bases between. CDR1 and CDR2 (germline): MNHEY, SMNVEV (reference sequence). The CDR3 extends over 16 amino acids. CDR3: CASSSTLGVGTGELFF. DNA for the CDR3: TGTGCCAGCAGTTCCACCCTAGGGGTGGGTACCGGGGAGCTGTTTTTT.

The chain employs TRBV5-1 and TRBJ2-3, with D possibly TRBD2 on 5 matching bases. The CDR3 has 14 residues. Germline loops: CDR1 SGHRS, CDR2 YFSETQ. With 0 bases removed from V and 0 bases from J, the gap between germline ends came to 5 bases. The CDR3, as DNA: TGCGCCAGCAGCTTGGGGACTAGCACAGATACGCAGTATTTT. Amino acid sequence: CASSLGTSTDTQYF.

This clone was seen more than once but under ten times. This chain uses TRBV7-8 with TRBJ1-5, with 10 bases identical to TRBD1. V dropped 5 bases and J dropped 5; count of bases not matched to a gene: 3. Germline lookup yields CDR1 SGHVS and CDR2 FQNEAQ. The CDR3 consists of 14 residues. CDR3 DNA sequence: TGTGCCAGCAGCGGGGACAGGGGATATCAGCCCCAGCATTTT. Its translation is CASSGDRGYQPQHF.

The chain has TRBV7-6 and TRBJ1-5; TRBD1 might be the D (6 bases). Between the trimmed V and J ends, which lost 5 bases and 7 bases, there was a span of 9 bases. Germline V gives CDR1 SGHVS, CDR2 FNYEAQ. This CDR3 has 12 amino acids. The CDR3 DNA reads TGTGCCAGCAGCGCAGGGGAGCAGCCCCAGCATTTT. The encoded protein is CASSAGEQPQHF.

The rearrangement uses TRBV28 and TRBJ2-1; a weak D match, TRBD2 (6 bases). The CDR3 contains 16 residues. CDR1 and CDR2 (germline): MDHEN, SYDVKM. The V end was cut by 2 bases, the J end by 8 bases, with 19 bases between. This CDR3 is CASSLGSAAGEDEQFF. CDR3 DNA: TGTGCCAGCAGTTTAGGGTCTGCGGCTGGGGAGGATGAGCAGTTCTTC. The complete variable domain, with remaining parts taken from reference TRBV28 and TRBJ2-1, reads DVKVTQSSRYLVKRTGEKVFLECVQDMDHENMFWYRQDPGLGLRLIYFSYDVKMKEKGDIPEGYSVSREKKERFSLILESASTNQTSMYLCASSLGSAAGEDEQFFGPGTRLTVL.

The chain combines TRBV7-2 with TRBJ2-1; 8 bases fit TRBD2. Trimming at V came to 5 bases and at J to 0 bases, leaving 9 bases not matched to a gene. Germline CDR1 and CDR2: SGHTA and FQGNSA. The length of the CDR3 is 17 residues. CDR3 in amino acids: CASSPRTSPSSYNEQFF. The CDR3, as DNA: TGTGCCAGCAGCCCCAGGACTAGCCCTAGCTCCTACAATGAGCAGTTCTTC.

CDR3 DNA sequence: TGTGCCAGCAGCCAAGATGGGACTAGCGGGAGGGGTGAGCAGTTCTTC. This gives the protein CASSQDGTSGRGEQFF. This chain connects TRBV4-2 to TRBJ2-1, with TRBD2 matching over 16 bases. Germline-derived CDR1 and CDR2 are LGHNA and YNFKEQ. Trimming at V came to 0 bases and at J to 9 bases, leaving 2 bases not matched to a gene. The CDR3 runs to 16 residues.

The chain couples TRBV6-5 to TRBJ1-1, with D perhaps matching TRBD1 (5 bases). Trimming stripped 8 bases from V and 11 bases from J, with 18 bases between. Germline CDR1 MNHEY, CDR2 SVGAGI. This CDR3 region has 12 residues. CDR3 in DNA: TGTGCCAGCTTAGGGGCCCGCTCGAGGGCTTTCTTT. This codes for CASLGARSRAFF.

This chain connects TRBV5-6 to TRBJ2-7, with TRBD1 identical over 8 bases. The CDR3 runs to 13 residues. The germline V gene has CDR1 SGHDT and CDR2 YYEEEE. J gave up 7 bases and V 4 bases, and 7 bases lay outside the gene matches. CDR3 nucleotides: TGTGCCAGCAGCCTGTGGACAGGGTTGGAGCAGTACTTC. The encoded protein is CASSLWTGLEQYF. The full variable domain, with the rest looked up from reference TRBV5-6 and TRBJ2-7, is DAGVTQSPTHLIKTRGQQVTLRCSPKSGHDTVSWYQQALGQGPQFIFQYYEEEERQRGNFPDRFSGHQFPNYSSELNVNALLLGDSALYLCASSLWTGLEQYFGPGTRLTVT.

This clone was recorded a few times. The V call is TRBV9, the J call TRBJ2-1; D unresolved. There are 14 residues in the CDR3. Deletions cut 4 bases from V and 6 bases from J, with 14 bases between. In germline, CDR1 is SGDLS, CDR2 YYNGEE. CDR3 protein: CASSLTNTLNEQFF. DNA for the CDR3: TGTGCCAGCAGCCTCACTAATACACTCAATGAGCAGTTCTTC. The full variable domain, in which reference TRBV9 and TRBJ2-1 provide the parts outside the CDR3, is DSGVTQTPKHLITATGQRVTLRCSPRSGDLSVYWYQQSLDQGLQFLIQYYNGEERAKGNILERFSAQQFPDLHSELNLSSLELGDSALYFCASSLTNTLNEQFFGPGTRLTVL.

This clone has just one count. The chain has TRBV5-1 and TRBJ2-7; maybe TRBD2 (7 bases). Trimming stripped 7 bases from V and 0 bases from J, with 17 bases between. CDR1 is SGHRS, CDR2 YFSETQ, per germline. This CDR3 is 15 amino acids long. CDR3 DNA: TGCGCCAGCGGCCTGGGGGAGGGGGACTCCTACGAGCAGTACTTC. It is translated as CASGLGEGDSYEQYF. Supplemented by reference TRBV5-1 and TRBJ2-7, the full variable domain reads KAGVTQTPRYLIKTRGQQVTLSCSPISGHRSVSWYQQTPGQGLQFLFEYFSETQRNKGNFPGRFSGRQFSNSRSEMNVSTLELGDSALYLCASGLGEGDSYEQYFGPGTRLTVT.

The V and J genes are TRBV5-1 and TRBJ1-4; 9 bases are a match to TRBD1. The CDR3 is made up of 14 amino acids. CDR1 and CDR2 (germline): SGHRS, YFSETQ. V was pared by 3 bases and J by 6 bases, with 3 bases of the junction left unmatched. CDR3 DNA: TGCGCCAGCAGCTCACAGGGGGCGGATGAAAAACTGTTTTTT. Translating it yields CASSSQGADEKLFF.

This chain uses TRBV3-1 (or the pseudogene TRBV3-2) with TRBJ2-1; 11 bases match TRBD2. Germline V CDR1 and CDR2: LGHDT, YNNKEL (reference sequence). V shed 4 bases and J 3 bases; nucleotides not matched to a gene: 5. CDR3 length: 16 residues. The CDR3 protein is CASSRLTSGDYNEQFF. CDR3 DNA: TGTGCCAGCAGCCGTCTGACTAGCGGGGACTACAATGAGCAGTTCTTC.

The gene calls are TRBV6-2 or TRBV6-3 and TRBJ2-7, with no clear D. Germline values: CDR1 MNHEY, CDR2 SVGEGT. V was shortened by 2 bases and J by 5 bases, with 13 bases between the two germline ends. This CDR3 region has 14 residues. CDR3 in DNA: TGTGCCAGCAGTTACGGGCTAACCCTAAACGAGCAGTACTTC. As protein: CASSYGLTLNEQYF.

The V and J genes are TRBV7-2 and TRBJ1-6; 7 bases are a match to TRBD1. The V and J ends lost 5 bases and 7 bases, in that order; junction bases with no gene match: 14. Germline-derived CDR1 and CDR2 are SGHTA and FQGNSA. There are 17 residues in the CDR3. In DNA form, the CDR3 reads TGTGCCAGCAGCCCCACCCGCCCCGGGACAGAGAATTCACCCCTCCACTTT. Its translation is CASSPTRPGTENSPLHF.

The chain carries TRBV6-1 and TRBJ1-1; D is unresolved. Germline CDR1 is MNHNS and CDR2 is SASEGT. The CDR3 contains 13 residues. With 5 bases removed from V and 6 bases from J, the gap between germline ends came to 13 bases. CDR3 nucleotide sequence: TGTGCCAGCAGTCCCCGGACTTCAGCTGAAGCTTTCTTT. Its translation: CASSPRTSAEAFF.

The genes are TRBV19 and TRBJ2-7; TRBD2 is a possible D gene (6 bases). The CDR3 extends over 13 amino acids. V was cut by 8 bases and J by 3 bases, with 14 bases left in between. The germline gives CDR1 LNHDA, CDR2 SQIVND (reference sequence). The CDR3: CASSGRFYYEQYF. The CDR3 region has the DNA TGTGCCAGTTCCGGGAGATTCTACTACGAGCAGTACTTC.

The CDR3 bases are TGTGCCAGCAGTTCGGGAGGGGATTCACCCCTCCACTTT. Amino acids: CASSSGGDSPLHF. The chain has TRBV12-3 or TRBV12-4 and TRBJ1-6, with D possibly TRBD1 on 5 matching bases. With 4 bases removed from V and 8 bases from J, the gap between germline ends came to 9 bases. This CDR3 is built from 13 residues.